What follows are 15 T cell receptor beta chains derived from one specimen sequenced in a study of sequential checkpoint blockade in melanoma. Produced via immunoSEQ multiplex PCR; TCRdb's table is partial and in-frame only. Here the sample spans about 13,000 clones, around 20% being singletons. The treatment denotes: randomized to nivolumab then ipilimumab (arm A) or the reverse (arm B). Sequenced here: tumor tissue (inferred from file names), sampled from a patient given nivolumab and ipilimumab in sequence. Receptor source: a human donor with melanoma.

The CDR3 here is CASSVSHNEQFF. CDR3 bases: TGTGCCAGCAGCGTTTCCCACAATGAGCAGTTCTTC. This chain connects TRBV9 to TRBJ2-1; D is ambiguous. CDR3 length equals 12 residues. The V gene's germline CDR1 is SGDLS and CDR2 YYNGEE. Trimming pared 2 bases from V and 5 bases from J, leaving 5 bases between.

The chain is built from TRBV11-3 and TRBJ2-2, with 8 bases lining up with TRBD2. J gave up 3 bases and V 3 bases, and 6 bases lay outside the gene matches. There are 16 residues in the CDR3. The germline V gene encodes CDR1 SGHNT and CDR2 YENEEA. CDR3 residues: CASSLEAGVHTGELFF. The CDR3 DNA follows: TGTGCCAGCAGCTTGGAAGCGGGAGTGCACACCGGGGAGCTGTTTTTT.

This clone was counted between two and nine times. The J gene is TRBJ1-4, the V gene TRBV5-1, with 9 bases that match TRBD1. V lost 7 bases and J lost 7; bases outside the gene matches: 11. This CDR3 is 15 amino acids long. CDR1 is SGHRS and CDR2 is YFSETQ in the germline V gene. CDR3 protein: CASQTLGQGTEKLFF. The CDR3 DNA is TGCGCCAGCCAAACTCTCGGACAGGGGACTGAAAAACTGTTTTTT.

CDR3 nucleotide sequence: TGTGCCACTACAGTTAGCTCCTACAATGAGCAGTTCTTC. Protein sequence: CATTVSSYNEQFF. The chain has TRBV6-8 and TRBJ2-1; D call uncertain. The CDR3 is made up of 13 amino acids. Germline-derived CDR1 and CDR2 are MNHGY and SAAAGT. V was cut by 10 bases and J by 0 bases, with 10 bases left in between.

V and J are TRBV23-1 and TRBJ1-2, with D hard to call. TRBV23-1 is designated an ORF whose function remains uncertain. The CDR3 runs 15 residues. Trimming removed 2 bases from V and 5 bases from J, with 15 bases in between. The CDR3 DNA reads TGCGCCAGCAGTCAACCTACAGTCAGCTCTTATGGCTACACCTTC. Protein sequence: CASSQPTVSSYGYTF.

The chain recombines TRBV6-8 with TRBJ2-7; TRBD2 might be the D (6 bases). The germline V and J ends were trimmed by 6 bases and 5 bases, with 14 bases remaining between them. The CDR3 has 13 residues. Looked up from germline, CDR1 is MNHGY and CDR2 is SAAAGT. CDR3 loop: CASSPGLSHEQYF. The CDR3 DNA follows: TGTGCCAGCAGCCCGGGACTGTCCCACGAGCAGTACTTC.

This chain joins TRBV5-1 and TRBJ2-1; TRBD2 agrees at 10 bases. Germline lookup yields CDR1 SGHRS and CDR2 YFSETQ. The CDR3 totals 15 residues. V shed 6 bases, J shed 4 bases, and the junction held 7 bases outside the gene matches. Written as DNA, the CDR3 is TGCGCCAGCATGCTAGCGGGGGAAAGGTACAATGAGCAGTTCTTC. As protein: CASMLAGERYNEQFF.

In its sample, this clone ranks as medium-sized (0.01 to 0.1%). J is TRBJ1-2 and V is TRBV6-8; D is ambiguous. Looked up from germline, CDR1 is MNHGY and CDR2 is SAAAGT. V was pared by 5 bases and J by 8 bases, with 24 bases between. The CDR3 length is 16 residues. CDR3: CASSRPADKRLDGYTF. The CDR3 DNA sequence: TGTGCCAGCAGTCGACCAGCAGACAAGAGGCTAGACGGCTACACCTTC.

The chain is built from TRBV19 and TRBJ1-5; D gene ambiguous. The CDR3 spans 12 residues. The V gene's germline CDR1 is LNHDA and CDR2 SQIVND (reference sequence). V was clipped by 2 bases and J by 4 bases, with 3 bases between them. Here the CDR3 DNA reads TGTGCCAGTAGTATAAATAATCAGCCCCAGCATTTT. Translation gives CASSINNQPQHF.

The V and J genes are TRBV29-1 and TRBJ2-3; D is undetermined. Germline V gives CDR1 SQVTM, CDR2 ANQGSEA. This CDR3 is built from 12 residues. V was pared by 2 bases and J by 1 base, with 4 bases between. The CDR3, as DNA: TGCAGCGTTGAAAAGGGCACAGATACGCAGTATTTT. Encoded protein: CSVEKGTDTQYF.

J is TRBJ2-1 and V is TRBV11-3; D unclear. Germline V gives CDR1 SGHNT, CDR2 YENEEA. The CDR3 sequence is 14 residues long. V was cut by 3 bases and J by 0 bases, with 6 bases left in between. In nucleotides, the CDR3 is TGTGCCAGCAGCTTGAGTAGCTCCTACAATGAGCAGTTCTTC. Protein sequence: CASSLSSSYNEQFF.

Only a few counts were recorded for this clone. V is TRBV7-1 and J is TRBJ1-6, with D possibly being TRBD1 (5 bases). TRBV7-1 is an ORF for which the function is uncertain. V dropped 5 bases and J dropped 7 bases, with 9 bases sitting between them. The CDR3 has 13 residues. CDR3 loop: CASSSNRNSPLHF. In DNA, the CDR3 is TGTGCCAGCAGCAGCAACAGGAATTCACCCCTCCACTTT.

DNA of the CDR3: TGTGCCACTATAGAGGGACAGTTTGACACAGATACGCAGTATTTT. Its translation: CATIEGQFDTDTQYF. The chain links TRBV6-8 to TRBJ2-3; 7 bases are shared with TRBD1. CDR1 and CDR2 from the germline V gene are MNHGY and SAAAGT. CDR3 length equals 15 residues. The junction had 12 bases not matched to a gene; V was cut back by 10 bases and J by 2 bases.

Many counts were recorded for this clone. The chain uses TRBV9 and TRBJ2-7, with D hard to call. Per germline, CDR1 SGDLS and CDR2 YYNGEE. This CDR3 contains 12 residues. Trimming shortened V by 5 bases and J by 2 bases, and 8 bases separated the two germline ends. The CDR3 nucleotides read TGTGCCAGCAGTGAAGCGCCCTACGAGCAGTACTTC. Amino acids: CASSEAPYEQYF. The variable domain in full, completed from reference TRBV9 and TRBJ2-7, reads DSGVTQTPKHLITATGQRVTLRCSPRSGDLSVYWYQQSLDQGLQFLIQYYNGEERAKGNILERFSAQQFPDLHSELNLSSLELGDSALYFCASSEAPYEQYFGPGTRLTVT.

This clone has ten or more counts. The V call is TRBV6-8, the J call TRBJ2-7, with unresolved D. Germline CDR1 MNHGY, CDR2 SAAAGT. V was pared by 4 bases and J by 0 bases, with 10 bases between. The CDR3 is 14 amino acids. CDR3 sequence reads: CASSSASASYEQYF. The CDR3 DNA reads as TGTGCCAGCAGTTCGGCGAGCGCCTCCTACGAGCAGTACTTC.